A single sample gave rise to the 30 T cell receptor beta chains below, sequenced in a study of shared clonotypes between healthy human individuals. Libraries were prepared by immunoSEQ multiplex PCR; TCRdb keeps only in-frame clonotypes and omits some of them. The profile shows some 2,400,000 clones, under 97% of them singletons. Sample: naive CD4+ T cells sorted from blood. Sample subset: CD45RA+ positively selected. These receptors were obtained from a young man in good health.

The rearrangement joins TRBV6-1 to TRBJ1-3; no clear D. The CDR3 covers 14 residues. V dropped 1 base and J dropped 0 bases, with 4 bases sitting between them. Germline V gene sequence: CDR1 MNHNS, CDR2 SASEGT. CDR3: CASSEVASGNTIYF. Here the CDR3 DNA reads TGTGCCAGCAGTGAAGTGGCCTCTGGAAACACCATATATTTT.

The chain uses TRBV29-1 and TRBJ2-7; D is ambiguous. The CDR3 contains 14 residues. The V gene lost 2 bases and the J gene lost 2 bases, with 13 bases spanning the gap. Germline CDR1 reads SQVTM; CDR2 reads ANQGSEA. CDR3 bases: TGCAGCGTTGAAAATTTACGACCTCCCTACGAGCAGTACTTC. Its protein is CSVENLRPPYEQYF.

The chain recombines TRBV5-5 with TRBJ1-6, with a weak D call TRBD1 (5 bases). Between the trimmed V and J ends, which lost 3 bases and 14 bases, there was a span of 18 bases. The CDR3 is 14 residues long. CDR1 SGHKS and CDR2 YYEKEE come from the germline V gene (reference sequence). CDR3 in DNA: TGTGCCAGCAGCTACTGGGGGAACGGTCGGACCCTCCACTTT. Protein product: CASSYWGNGRTLHF.

This clone appeared once. The genes are TRBV28 and TRBJ2-5; 8 nucleotides match TRBD1. The trim removed 4 bases at V and 7 bases at J, leaving 11 bases unmatched. Looked up from germline, CDR1 is MDHEN and CDR2 is SYDVKM. The CDR3 covers 15 residues. This chain's CDR3 is CASSSTTGEIWTQYF. The CDR3 coding sequence is TGTGCCAGCAGTTCCACGACAGGGGAGATTTGGACCCAGTACTTC.

The genes are TRBV6-5 and TRBJ2-7; TRBD1 might be the D (6 bases). The V end was cut by 8 bases, the J end by 6 bases, with 17 bases between. The CDR3 is made up of 13 amino acids. Germline assignment: CDR1 MNHEY and CDR2 SVGAGI. The CDR3 sequence is CASQRAPDSEQYF. In DNA form, the CDR3 reads TGTGCCAGCCAGCGCGCCCCGGACAGCGAGCAGTACTTC.

This clone was seen a handful of times. The chain uses TRBV6-5 and TRBJ1-1, with D unresolved. This CDR3 contains 13 residues. Looked up from germline, CDR1 is MNHEY and CDR2 is SVGAGI. V shed 0 bases and J shed 5 bases, with 7 bases lying between them. As DNA, the CDR3 is TGTGCCAGCAGTTACTCTCCGGTTACTGAAGCTTTCTTT. It specifies CASSYSPVTEAFF.

The chain joins TRBV28 to TRBJ2-5; TRBD1 matches at 11 bases. The CDR3 consists of 14 residues. J was trimmed by 7 bases and V by 6 bases; bases with no gene match: 7. CDR1 is MDHEN, CDR2 SYDVKM, per germline. The CDR3 spells CASSFGTGGRTQYF. DNA of the CDR3: TGTGCCAGCAGCTTCGGGACAGGGGGACGGACCCAGTACTTC.

The V gene is TRBV27, the J gene TRBJ2-7; perhaps D is TRBD1 or TRBD2 (5 bases each). The V gene lost 5 bases and the J gene lost 2 bases, with 19 bases spanning the gap. The CDR3 length is 16 residues. CDR1 is MNHEY and CDR2 is SMNVEV in the germline V gene (reference sequence). The DNA of the CDR3 is TGTGCCAGCAGTCTAGGCCGGGGCCTCCTCCCCTACGAGCAGTACTTC. It yields the protein CASSLGRGLLPYEQYF.

The chain joins TRBV7-2 to TRBJ2-2; 8 nucleotides match TRBD1. The CDR3 totals 16 residues. CDR1 SGHTA and CDR2 FQGNSA come from the germline V gene. The V gene end was trimmed by 5 bases and the J gene end by 3 bases; junction bases not matched to a gene: 8. The CDR3 is CASSQTGGFDTGELFF. The CDR3 DNA sequence: TGTGCCAGCAGCCAAACAGGGGGATTCGACACCGGGGAGCTGTTTTTT.

V gene TRBV18 combines with J gene TRBJ2-3; 8 bases map to TRBD1. This CDR3 region has 16 residues. Germline V gene lookup returns CDR1 KGHSH and CDR2 LQKENI. V lost 2 bases to trimming and J lost 4 bases; unmatched junction nucleotides: 8. CDR3 DNA: TGTGCCAGCTCACCATCTCAGGGGGCCGTGGCAGATACGCAGTATTTT. Residues: CASSPSQGAVADTQYF.

CDR3 coding DNA: TGTGCCAGCTCACCTGCCGGCTACTCTGGGGCCAACGTCCTGACTTTC. It is translated as CASSPAGYSGANVLTF. The chain has TRBV18 and TRBJ2-6; D remains ambiguous. Germline V lookup: CDR1 KGHSH, CDR2 LQKENI. With 3 bases removed from V and 0 bases from J, the gap between germline ends came to 9 bases. The CDR3 is made up of 16 amino acids.

The chain combines TRBV5-6 with TRBJ2-4; 7 bases align to TRBD2. This CDR3 is 16 amino acids long. The germline V gene has CDR1 SGHDT and CDR2 YYEEEE. Trimming at V came to 0 bases and at J to 0 bases, leaving 3 bases not matched to a gene. Written as DNA, the CDR3 is TGTGCCAGCAGCTTGGCTCCTAGCGGAGCCAAAAACATTCAGTACTTC. Translating gives CASSLAPSGAKNIQYF.

The rearrangement joins TRBV7-8 to TRBJ2-5; D gene uncertain. Germline CDR1 reads SGHVS; CDR2 reads FQNEAQ. The CDR3 is 14 residues long. V gave up 5 bases and J gave up 2 bases, with 12 bases separating them. The DNA for the CDR3 is TGTGCCAGCAGCCCACCCGGCAGGCAAGAGACCCAGTACTTC. Its protein is CASSPPGRQETQYF.

CDR3 loop: CASRQTGGKDTQYF. The CDR3 DNA is TGTGCCAGCAGACAAACAGGGGGTAAAGATACGCAGTATTTT. The chain joins TRBV2 to TRBJ2-3; 8 nucleotides match TRBD1. The junction had 7 bases not matched to a gene; V was cut back by 6 bases and J by 5 bases. Germline loops: CDR1 SNHLY, CDR2 FYNNEI. The CDR3 extends over 14 amino acids.

V usage is TRBV7-9 and J usage is TRBJ1-6, with TRBD1 matching 7 bases. V lost 5 bases to trimming and J lost 7 bases; unmatched junction nucleotides: 8. Germline V CDR1 and CDR2: SEHNR, FQNEAQ (reference sequence). CDR3 size: 15 residues. CDR3 in amino acids: CASSGRTGGNSPLHF. DNA for the CDR3: TGTGCCAGCAGCGGACGGACAGGCGGAAATTCACCCCTCCACTTT.

The chain employs TRBV11-2 and TRBJ1-1; no clear D gene. The CDR3 spans 14 residues. V shed 0 bases and J shed 7 bases, with 12 bases lying between them. Germline lookup yields CDR1 SGHAT and CDR2 FQNNGV. The CDR3 coding sequence is TGTGCCAGCAGCTTAGAAAGGGTAGGCTTTGAAGCTTTCTTT. This sequence encodes CASSLERVGFEAFF.

This clone was counted once. The gene calls are TRBV5-5 and TRBJ2-7; 11 bases map to TRBD2. The CDR3 is made up of 15 amino acids. The junction had 5 bases not matched to a gene; V was cut back by 0 bases and J by 6 bases. The V gene's germline CDR1 is SGHKS and CDR2 YYEKEE (reference sequence). CDR3 region: CASSLGTSGFGEQYF. In nucleotides, the CDR3 is TGTGCCAGCAGCTTGGGGACTAGCGGGTTTGGCGAGCAGTACTTC.

V usage is TRBV7-9 and J usage is TRBJ1-1, with D unclear. Per the germline V gene, CDR1 is SEHNR and CDR2 is FQNEAQ (reference sequence). CDR3 size: 13 residues. Trimming removed 6 bases at V and 5 bases at J, with 13 bases between. CDR3 sequence (DNA): TGTGCCAGCAGTTTTGGGCTCTTAACTGAAGCTTTCTTT. It translates to CASSFGLLTEAFF.

This clone was picked up one time. The J gene is TRBJ2-1, the V gene TRBV4-1; D is unresolved. Trimming took off 1 base at V and 0 bases at J, with 10 bases between the two ends. The CDR3 spans 16 residues. Germline V gene data show CDR1 as MGHRA and CDR2 as YSYEKL. This CDR3 reads CASSQGSQSSYNEQFF. The CDR3 DNA reads TGCGCCAGCAGCCAAGGGTCCCAGAGCTCCTACAATGAGCAGTTCTTC.

This rearrangement joins TRBV30 to TRBJ2-3, with D possibly matching TRBD2 (5 bases). This CDR3 is built from 13 residues. V was trimmed by 0 bases and J by 4 bases, leaving 8 bases between them. Germline CDR1 GTSNPN, CDR2 SVGIG (reference sequence). CDR3 DNA sequence: TGTGCCTGGAGTGTAAAGAGGGCAGATACGCAGTATTTT. Translated, it gives CAWSVKRADTQYF.

CDR3 DNA sequence: TGTGCCAGCAGTGAAAATCGGTCCCCGGGGGAGCAGTACTTC. Translating gives CASSENRSPGEQYF. This chain connects TRBV2 to TRBJ2-7, with D possibly being TRBD2 (5 bases). Germline V CDR1 and CDR2: SNHLY, FYNNEI. V was pared by 2 bases and J by 7 bases, with 15 bases between. This CDR3 is built from 14 residues.

The V call is TRBV28, the J call TRBJ2-5; D might be TRBD2 (5 bases). V was cut by 2 bases and J by 2 bases, with 15 bases left in between. The CDR3 has 16 amino acids. CDR1 is MDHEN, CDR2 SYDVKM, per germline. CDR3 sequence: CASSLEVAGGQETQYF. The CDR3 DNA sequence: TGTGCCAGCAGTTTAGAAGTCGCGGGTGGGCAAGAGACCCAGTACTTC.

This sequence joins TRBV2 and TRBJ2-1; unclear D gene. There are 11 residues in the CDR3. Trimming removed 1 base from V and 9 bases from J, with 4 bases in between. Germline V gives CDR1 SNHLY, CDR2 FYNNEI. The CDR3 region is CASSEVSEQFF. CDR3 in DNA: TGTGCCAGCAGTGAAGTTAGTGAGCAGTTCTTC.

The chain uses TRBV5-1 and TRBJ1-6; 7 bases map to TRBD1. With 2 bases clipped from V and 4 bases from J, the junction kept 6 bases outside the gene matches. This CDR3 has 16 residues. CDR1 is SGHRS and CDR2 is YFSETQ in the germline V gene. For the CDR3, the DNA is TGCGCCAGCAGCTTAACTCCGGGACAGTATAATTCACCCCTCCACTTT. It encodes CASSLTPGQYNSPLHF.

The chain has TRBV5-8 and TRBJ1-5; D gene uncertain. The CDR3 covers 10 residues. Germline loops: CDR1 SGHTS, CDR2 YDEGEE. The CDR3 here is CDRPLQPQHF. The DNA of the CDR3 is TGTGACCGGCCACTTCAGCCCCAGCATTTT.

This rearrangement joins TRBV5-1 to TRBJ1-4; D gene unclear. The CDR3 runs to 14 residues. With 0 bases removed from V and 14 bases from J, the gap between germline ends came to 17 bases. Germline lookup yields CDR1 SGHRS and CDR2 YFSETQ. The CDR3 region has the DNA TGCGCCAGCAGCTTGGAACGTGGCACGGTGGGTCTGTTTTTT. It codes for CASSLERGTVGLFF.

This clone showed up just once. The chain recombines TRBV9 with TRBJ1-1, with TRBD1 matching over 12 bases. CDR1 SGDLS and CDR2 YYNGEE come from the germline V gene. This CDR3 spans 16 amino acids. Unmatched junction bases numbered 7, after V lost 3 bases and J lost 4 bases. This CDR3 reads CASSAGTGGASTEAFF. The CDR3 DNA sequence: TGTGCCAGCAGCGCAGGGACAGGGGGCGCGAGCACTGAAGCTTTCTTT.

The chain uses TRBV7-3 and TRBJ1-1; D remains ambiguous. Germline V CDR1 and CDR2: SGHTA, FQGTGA. Between the trimmed V and J ends, which lost 0 bases and 4 bases, there was a span of 12 bases. CDR3 length equals 15 residues. CDR3 nucleotide sequence: TGTGCCAGCAGCTTAACGGGAGGGAGTGCCACTGAAGCTTTCTTT. Amino acid sequence: CASSLTGGSATEAFF.

The chain employs TRBV10-3 and TRBJ2-4; a weak D match, TRBD1 (6 bases). V was shortened by 0 bases and J by 5 bases, with 14 bases between the two germline ends. The CDR3 totals 16 residues. Germline V lookup: CDR1 ENHRY, CDR2 SYGVKD. CDR3 loop: CAISESPKGGQNIQYF. For the CDR3, the DNA is TGTGCCATCAGTGAGTCACCGAAAGGGGGTCAAAACATTCAGTACTTC.

As concerns this clone: This specimen includes other DNA sequences encoding the same CDR3. The chain couples TRBV7-8 to TRBJ1-6, with no clear D. V was cut by 1 base and J by 10 bases, with 2 bases left in between. The CDR3 sequence is 11 residues long. Germline loops: CDR1 SGHVS, CDR2 FQNEAQ. CDR3 loop: CASSLDSPLHF. The CDR3 nucleotides are TGTGCCAGCAGCTTAGACTCACCCCTCCACTTT.